This is a list of T cell receptor beta chains from one sample in a study of cytotoxic CD8 clonotypes in ibrutinib-treated CLL. Sequenced by immunoSEQ multiplex PCR; TCRdb stores in-frame clones only, minus some. This sample has 250,000 to 350,000 clones, with around 77% found just once. The sequencing used PBMCs, collected at disease progression, from a patient treated with ibrutinib. These receptors came from a human donor with chronic lymphocytic leukemia. Each CDR3 is given with its conserved first and last residue.

TRBV10-3,TRBJ1-2,CAISDWTGKNYGYTF
TRBV7-2,TRBJ2-7,CASSPTGTGPYEQYF
TRBV5-5,TRBJ1-5,CASSPREGNQPQHF
TRBV11-2,TRBJ1-2,CASSSGRHVGLYGYTF
TRBV29-1,TRBJ1-3,CSAAPGQGGNTIYF
TRBV19,TRBJ1-2,CASSIAQGALSYGYTF
TRBV18,TRBJ1-4,CASSRWEKLFF
TRBV19,TRBJ1-2,CASSIEGRNGYTF
TRBV2,TRBJ2-2,CASRAERGNTGELFF
TRBV7-6,TRBJ1-1,CASSKDDRGGEAFF
TRBV6-5,TRBJ1-5,CASATGDNQPQHF
TRBV6-5,TRBJ1-5,CASRPFRVSNQPQHF
TRBV6-5,TRBJ2-4,CASSYSEYGAKNIQYF
TRBV10-3,TRBJ1-6,CAISEFGETPSPLHF
TRBV20-1,TRBJ1-2,CSASPPGGYTF
TRBV21-1,TRBJ2-3,CASGEQEGTDTQYF
TRBV6-5,TRBJ1-2,CASSYSRIRGDYGYTF
TRBV27,TRBJ2-7,CASSLGRGPVHEQYF
TRBV27,TRBJ1-2,CASSLSRLYGYTF
TRBV9,TRBJ1-3,CASSVDGTNTIYF
TRBV4-1,TRBJ2-2,CASSRDTGLAGGPLFF
TRBV5-1,TRBJ2-3,CASSLDTGGGDTQYF
TRBV27,TRBJ2-1,CASSLGGDNEQFF
TRBV29-1,TRBJ1-1,CSVALRGLGTEAFF
TRBV28,TRBJ1-1,CASSQSMVTEAFF
TRBV7-6,TRBJ2-5,CASSFTVSETQYF
TRBV7-9,TRBJ2-7,CASSGYYEQYF
TRBV4-3,TRBJ2-5,CASSQGTGVVETQYF
TRBV19,TRBJ1-2,CASSDRANYGYTF
TRBV6-1,TRBJ2-5,CASSESGGGAETQYF
TRBV2,TRBJ2-1,CAFRWGRAPYNEQFF
TRBV5-1,TRBJ2-7,CASCVSGGAMAYEQYF
TRBV5-1,TRBJ2-2,CASSRGDTGELFF
TRBV18,TRBJ2-7,CASSPPGQPDMGYF
TRBV6-5,TRBJ1-2,CASSYSSLNYGYTF
TRBV11-2,TRBJ2-5,CASSHVTVSGETQYF
TRBV11-2,TRBJ2-5,CASSSPLGTGRKETQYF
TRBV27,TRBJ2-7,CASRWTSGPYEQYF
TRBV29-1,TRBJ2-2,CSVETPLNTGELFF
TRBV7-9,TRBJ2-3,CASSLVQGSSTDTQYF
TRBV28,TRBJ2-7,CASSPTGTLYEQYF